This T cell receptor beta chain was captured in a study of shared clonotypes between healthy human individuals. Study-wide results and caveats: Naive subsets, compared against memory subsets, generally had larger estimated richness values. In this cohort, only blood was sampled, and tissue repertoires likely differ.

As for this clone: Its specificity is not known.

The data were produced by immunoSEQ multiplex PCR, yet TCRdb's version contains in-frame clones alone and is incomplete. The sample shows around 580,000 clones, 95% to 98% of them seen only once. Germline lookup yields CDR1 SGHRS and CDR2 YFSETQ. V was pared by 4 bases and J by 7 bases, with 16 bases of the junction left unmatched. The CDR3 sequence is 17 residues long. CD45RO-negative, CCR7-positively selected cells formed the naive CD8 fraction, excluding terminally differentiated effector memory CD45RA+ cells. The clonotype was recovered from a man aged 30 to 39 in good health. Sequenced: naive CD8+ T cells sorted from blood. The rearrangement links TRBV5-1 to TRBJ2-7, with TRBD1 identical over 11 bases. CDR3 sequence (DNA): TGCGCCAGCAGCCCGCGCCAGAGGGGGGACAGGGGGTTTGAGCAGTACTTC. As protein: CASSPRQRGDRGFEQYF. Based on the CDR3 plus reference TRBV5-1 and TRBJ2-7, the full variable domain is KAGVTQTPRYLIKTRGQQVTLSCSPISGHRSVSWYQQTPGQGLQFLFEYFSETQRNKGNFPGRFSGRQFSNSRSEMNVSTLELGDSALYLCASSPRQRGDRGFEQYFGPGTRLTVT.